Sequencing of this T cell receptor beta chain was carried out in a study of blood T cell repertoires in COVID-19. Original processing methods: Amplification of reference gene primers was used by the study to estimate nucleated cell counts. Produced via immunoSEQ multiplex PCR; TCRdb's table is partial and in-frame only. V and J calls and clone size come straight from that table; D and trimming were deduced from the DNA. This sample carries about 220,000 clones, around 87% of them seen once, and the ten largest clones take over 13%. The CDR3 covers 13 residues. V is TRBV1 and J is TRBJ1-5. TRBV1 is annotated as a pseudogene. The sequenced sample was PBMCs or T cells enriched from blood (not recorded which). This receptor was obtained from a man younger than 40 who had been exposed to COVID-19. CDR3 DNA sequence: TGCACCAGCAGCATGCCCGCCCGAGGGCCCCAGCATTTT. Its protein is CTSSMPARGPQHF.